This T cell receptor (beta chain) was captured by sequencing in a study of T cells after yellow fever vaccination. This clonotype was seen a handful of times. Trimming shortened V by 2 bases and J by 1 base, and 10 bases separated the two germline ends. CDR1 is MNHEY and CDR2 is SVGEGT in the germline V gene. CDR3 length equals 15 residues. MiXCR, run by TCRdb on the 5' RACE reads, gives a single entry per CDR3 protein. The sample records a few hundred thousand distinct CDR3 sequences, about 6.2% being singletons. The chain couples TRBV6-2 or TRBV6-3 to TRBJ2-3, with D tentatively TRBD1 (6 bases). The sample in question was PBMCs, obtained 5 days after the yellow fever booster vaccination. The source of this sequence is a man in his thirties or forties who received the YFV17D yellow fever vaccine. CDR3 coding DNA: TGTGCCAGCAGTTACCACAGGGTAGGCACAGATACGCAGTATTTT. Its protein is CASSYHRVGTDTQYF.